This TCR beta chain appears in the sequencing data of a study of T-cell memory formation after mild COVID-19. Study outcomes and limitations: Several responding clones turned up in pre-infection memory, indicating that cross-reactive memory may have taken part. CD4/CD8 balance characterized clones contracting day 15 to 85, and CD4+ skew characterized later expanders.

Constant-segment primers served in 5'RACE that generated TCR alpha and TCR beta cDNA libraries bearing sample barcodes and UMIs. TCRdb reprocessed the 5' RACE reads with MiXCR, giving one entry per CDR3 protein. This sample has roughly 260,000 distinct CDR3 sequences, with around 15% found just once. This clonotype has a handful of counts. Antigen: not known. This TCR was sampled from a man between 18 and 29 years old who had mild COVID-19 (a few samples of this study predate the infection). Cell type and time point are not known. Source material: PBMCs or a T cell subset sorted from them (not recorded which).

The CDR3 DNA reads as TGTGCCAGCAGCTTGTGGGCGGACACCGGGGAGCTGTTTTTT. Translation gives CASSLWADTGELFF. The chain uses TRBV5-6 and TRBJ2-2; D is unclear. The length of the CDR3 is 14 residues. Trimming took 1 base from V and 3 from J, leaving 7 bases between them. The V gene's germline CDR1 is SGHDT and CDR2 YYEEEE.